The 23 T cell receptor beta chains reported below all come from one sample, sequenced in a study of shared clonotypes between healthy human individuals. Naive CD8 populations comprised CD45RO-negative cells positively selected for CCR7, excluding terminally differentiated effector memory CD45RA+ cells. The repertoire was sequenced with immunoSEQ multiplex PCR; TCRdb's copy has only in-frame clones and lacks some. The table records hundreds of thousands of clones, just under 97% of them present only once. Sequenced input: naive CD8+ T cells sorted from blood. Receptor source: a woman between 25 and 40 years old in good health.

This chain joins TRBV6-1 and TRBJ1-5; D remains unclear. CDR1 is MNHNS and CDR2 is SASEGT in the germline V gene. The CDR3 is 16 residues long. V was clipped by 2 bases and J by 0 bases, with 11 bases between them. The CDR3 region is CASSEYPGYSNQPQHF. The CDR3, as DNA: TGTGCCAGCAGTGAATACCCAGGTTATAGCAATCAGCCCCAGCATTTT.

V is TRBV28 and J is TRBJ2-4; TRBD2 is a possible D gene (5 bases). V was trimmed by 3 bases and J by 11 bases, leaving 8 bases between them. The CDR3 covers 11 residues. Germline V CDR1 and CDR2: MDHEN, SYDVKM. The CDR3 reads CASSFGSFQYF. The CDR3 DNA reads TGTGCCAGCAGTTTTGGGAGCTTTCAGTACTTC.

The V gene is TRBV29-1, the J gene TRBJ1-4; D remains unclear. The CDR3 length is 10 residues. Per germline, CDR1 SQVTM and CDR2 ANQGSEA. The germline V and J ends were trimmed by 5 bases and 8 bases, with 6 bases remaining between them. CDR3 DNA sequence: TGCAGCGTTTTCGACGAAAAACTGTTTTTT. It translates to CSVFDEKLFF.

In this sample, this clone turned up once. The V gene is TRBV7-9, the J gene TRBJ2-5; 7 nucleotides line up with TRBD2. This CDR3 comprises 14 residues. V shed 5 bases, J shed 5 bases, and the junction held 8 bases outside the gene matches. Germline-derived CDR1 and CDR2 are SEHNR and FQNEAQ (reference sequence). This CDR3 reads CASSGRDAWETQYF. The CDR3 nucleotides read TGTGCCAGCAGCGGGAGGGACGCATGGGAGACCCAGTACTTC. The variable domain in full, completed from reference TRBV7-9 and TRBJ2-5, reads DTGVSQNPRHKITKRGQNVTFRCDPISEHNRLYWYRQTLGQGPEFLTYFQNEAQLEKSRLLSDRFSAERPKGSFSTLEIQRTEQGDSAMYLCASSGRDAWETQYFGPGTRLLVL.

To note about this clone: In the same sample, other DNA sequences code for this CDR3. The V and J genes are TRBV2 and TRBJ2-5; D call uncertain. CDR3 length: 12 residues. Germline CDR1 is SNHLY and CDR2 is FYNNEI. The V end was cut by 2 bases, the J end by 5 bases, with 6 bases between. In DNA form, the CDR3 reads TGTGCCAGCAGTGAACTCTGGGAGACCCAGTACTTC. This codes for CASSELWETQYF. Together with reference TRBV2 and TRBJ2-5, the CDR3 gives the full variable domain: EPEVTQTPSHQVTQMGQEVILRCVPISNHLYFYWYRQILGQKVEFLVSFYNNEISEKSEIFDDQFSVERPDGSNFTLKIRSTKLEDSAMYFCASSELWETQYFGPGTRLLVL.

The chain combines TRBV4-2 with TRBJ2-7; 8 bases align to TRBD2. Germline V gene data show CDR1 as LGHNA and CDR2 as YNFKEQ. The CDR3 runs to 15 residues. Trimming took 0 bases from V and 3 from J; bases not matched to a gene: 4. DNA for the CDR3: TGTGCCAGCAGCCAAGAGAGCGGGAGTTTCTACGAGCAGTACTTC. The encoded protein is CASSQESGSFYEQYF.

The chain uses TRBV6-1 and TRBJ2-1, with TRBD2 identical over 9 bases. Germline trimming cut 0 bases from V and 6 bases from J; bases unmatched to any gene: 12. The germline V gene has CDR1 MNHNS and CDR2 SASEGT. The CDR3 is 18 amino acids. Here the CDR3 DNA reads TGTGCCAGCAGTGAAGCGGTGTTAGCGGGAGCTGAATTCAATGAGCAGTTCTTC. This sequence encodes CASSEAVLAGAEFNEQFF.

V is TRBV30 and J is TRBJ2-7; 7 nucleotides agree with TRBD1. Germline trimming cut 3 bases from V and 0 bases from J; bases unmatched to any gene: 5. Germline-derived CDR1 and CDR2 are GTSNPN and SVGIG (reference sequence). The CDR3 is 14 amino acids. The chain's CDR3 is CAWRSRDSSYEQYF. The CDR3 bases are TGTGCCTGGAGATCCCGGGACAGCTCCTACGAGCAGTACTTC.

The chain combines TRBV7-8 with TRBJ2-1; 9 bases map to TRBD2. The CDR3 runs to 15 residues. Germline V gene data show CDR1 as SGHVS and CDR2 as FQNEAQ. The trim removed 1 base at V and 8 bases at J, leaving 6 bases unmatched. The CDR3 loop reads CASSLGYSGSDEQFF. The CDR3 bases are TGTGCCAGCAGCTTAGGATATAGCGGGAGCGATGAGCAGTTCTTC.

The CDR3 DNA is TGCGCCAGCACCACTAGGGACAGGCATAACACCGGGGAGCTGTTTTTT. Its translation: CASTTRDRHNTGELFF. The chain uses TRBV5-1 and TRBJ2-2; 8 nucleotides line up with TRBD1. V was clipped by 6 bases and J by 2 bases; unmatched bases: 9. CDR1 SGHRS and CDR2 YFSETQ come from the germline V gene. CDR3 length: 16 residues.

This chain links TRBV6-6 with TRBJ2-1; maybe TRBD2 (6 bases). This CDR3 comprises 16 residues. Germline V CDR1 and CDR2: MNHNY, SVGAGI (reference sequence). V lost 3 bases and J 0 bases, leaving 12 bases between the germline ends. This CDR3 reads CASSYGAGNSYNEQFF. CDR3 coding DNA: TGTGCCAGCAGTTATGGGGCGGGGAACTCCTACAATGAGCAGTTCTTC.

This chain's CDR3 is CASSLVGGTKAAGELFF. CDR3 coding DNA: TGTGCCAGCAGTTTAGTTGGTGGGACAAAGGCCGCCGGGGAGCTGTTTTTT. The V call is TRBV27, the J call TRBJ2-2; maybe TRBD1 (6 bases). This CDR3 comprises 17 residues. Germline assignment: CDR1 MNHEY and CDR2 SMNVEV (reference sequence). V gave up 2 bases and J gave up 6 bases, with 19 bases separating them.

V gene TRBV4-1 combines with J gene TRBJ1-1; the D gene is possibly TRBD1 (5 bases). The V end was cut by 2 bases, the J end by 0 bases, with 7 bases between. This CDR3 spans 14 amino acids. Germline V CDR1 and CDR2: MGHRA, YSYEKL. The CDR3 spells CASSQPTVNTEAFF. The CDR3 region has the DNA TGCGCCAGCAGCCAACCGACAGTGAACACTGAAGCTTTCTTT.

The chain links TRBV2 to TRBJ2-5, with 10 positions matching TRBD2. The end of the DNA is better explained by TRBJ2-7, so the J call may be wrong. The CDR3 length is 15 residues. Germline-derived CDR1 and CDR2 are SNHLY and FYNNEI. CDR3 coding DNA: TGTGCCAGCAGGCTGGGACTAGCGCTAAACTACGAGCAGTACTTC. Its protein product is CASRLGLALNYEQYF.

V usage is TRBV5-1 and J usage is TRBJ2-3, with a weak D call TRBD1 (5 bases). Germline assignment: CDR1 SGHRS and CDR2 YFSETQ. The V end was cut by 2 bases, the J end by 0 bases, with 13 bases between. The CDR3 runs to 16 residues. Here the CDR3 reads CASSFDSSTSTDTQYF. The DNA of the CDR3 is TGCGCCAGCAGCTTTGACAGTTCAACTAGCACAGATACGCAGTATTTT. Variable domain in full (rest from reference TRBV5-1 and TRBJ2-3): KAGVTQTPRYLIKTRGQQVTLSCSPISGHRSVSWYQQTPGQGLQFLFEYFSETQRNKGNFPGRFSGRQFSNSRSEMNVSTLELGDSALYLCASSFDSSTSTDTQYFGPGTRLTVL.

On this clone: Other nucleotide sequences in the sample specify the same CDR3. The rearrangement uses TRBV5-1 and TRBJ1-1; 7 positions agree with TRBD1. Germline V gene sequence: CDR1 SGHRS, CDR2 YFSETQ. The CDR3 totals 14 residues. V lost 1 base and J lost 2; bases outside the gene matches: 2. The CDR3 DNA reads TGCGCCAGCAGCTTGTACAGGGGCAACACTGAAGCTTTCTTT. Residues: CASSLYRGNTEAFF.

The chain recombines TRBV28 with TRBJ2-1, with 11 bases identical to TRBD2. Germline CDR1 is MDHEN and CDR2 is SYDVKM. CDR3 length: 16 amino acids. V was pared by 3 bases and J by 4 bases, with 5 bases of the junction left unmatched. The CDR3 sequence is CASSLLTSGSYNEQFF. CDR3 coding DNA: TGTGCCAGCAGTTTGCTTACTAGCGGGAGTTACAATGAGCAGTTCTTC.

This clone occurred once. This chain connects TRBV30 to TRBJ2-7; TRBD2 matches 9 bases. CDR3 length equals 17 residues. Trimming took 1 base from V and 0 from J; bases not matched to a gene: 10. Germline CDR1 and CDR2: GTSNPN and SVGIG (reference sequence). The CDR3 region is CAWSGLGGSGSSYEQYF. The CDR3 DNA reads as TGTGCCTGGAGTGGGCTAGGGGGTAGCGGGAGCTCCTACGAGCAGTACTTC.

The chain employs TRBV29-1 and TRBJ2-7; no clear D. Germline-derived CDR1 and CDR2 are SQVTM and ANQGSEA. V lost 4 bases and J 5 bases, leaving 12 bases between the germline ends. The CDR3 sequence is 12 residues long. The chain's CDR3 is CSVAGPPHEQYF. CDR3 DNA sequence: TGCAGCGTTGCCGGGCCGCCCCACGAGCAGTACTTC.

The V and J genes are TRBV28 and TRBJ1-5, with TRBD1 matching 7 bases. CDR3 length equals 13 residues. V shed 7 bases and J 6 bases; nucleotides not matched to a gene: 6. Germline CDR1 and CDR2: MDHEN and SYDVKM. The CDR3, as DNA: TGTGCCAGCAACACACAGGGGACTCAGCCCCAGCATTTT. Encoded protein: CASNTQGTQPQHF.

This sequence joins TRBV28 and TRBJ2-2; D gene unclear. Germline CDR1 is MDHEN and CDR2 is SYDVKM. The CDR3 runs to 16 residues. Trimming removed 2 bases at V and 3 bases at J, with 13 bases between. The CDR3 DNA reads TGTGCCAGCAGTTTACTTCGGCAGTCTCACACCGGGGAGCTGTTTTTT. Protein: CASSLLRQSHTGELFF.

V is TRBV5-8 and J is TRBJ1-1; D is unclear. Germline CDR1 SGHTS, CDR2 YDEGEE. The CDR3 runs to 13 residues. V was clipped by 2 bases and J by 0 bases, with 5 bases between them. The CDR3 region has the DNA TGTGCCAGCAGCTTTCGAGTGAACACTGAAGCTTTCTTT. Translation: CASSFRVNTEAFF. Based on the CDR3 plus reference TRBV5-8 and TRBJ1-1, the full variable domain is EAGVTQSPTHLIKTRGQQATLRCSPISGHTSVYWYQQALGLGLQFLLWYDEGEERNRGNFPPRFSGRQFPNYSSELNVNALELEDSALYLCASSFRVNTEAFFGQGTRLTVV.

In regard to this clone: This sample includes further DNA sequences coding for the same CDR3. CDR3 nucleotide sequence: TGTGCCAGCAGCTCCGCTAGCGGGGGGACAGATACGCAGTATTTT. Encoded protein: CASSSASGGTDTQYF. This chain joins TRBV7-9 and TRBJ2-3; TRBD2 aligns across 11 bases. The trim removed 4 bases at V and 3 bases at J, leaving 3 bases unmatched. Germline V gene lookup returns CDR1 SEHNR and CDR2 FQNEAQ (reference sequence). This CDR3 is built from 15 residues.